One sample yielded the 26 T cell receptor beta chains listed below, sequenced in a study of PD-1 blockade in classical Hodgkin lymphoma. All trial patients relapsed after autologous stem cell transplantation. The repertoire was sequenced with immunoSEQ multiplex PCR; TCRdb's copy has only in-frame clones and lacks some. The sample lists more than 85,000 clones; 80% to 95% were seen once. Here the sequenced sample was peripheral blood mononuclear cells (PBMCs), taken before the second cycle of nivolumab. These receptors were taken from a human donor with classical Hodgkin lymphoma.

The chain is built from TRBV7-2 and TRBJ2-5; 7 bases are a match to TRBD2. This CDR3 has 13 amino acids. In germline, CDR1 is SGHTA, CDR2 FQGNSA. Trimming cost V 2 bases and J 5 bases; bases outside gene matches: 2. The CDR3 coding sequence is TGTGCCAGCAGCTTATGGCGGGAGGAGACCCAGTACTTC. Translation: CASSLWREETQYF.

The V call is TRBV28, the J call TRBJ2-7, with D unresolved. Germline CDR1 MDHEN, CDR2 SYDVKM. This CDR3 has 13 amino acids. V was shortened by 3 bases and J by 6 bases, with 12 bases between the two germline ends. The CDR3 protein is CASSLAAVLEQYF. The CDR3 nucleotides read TGTGCCAGCAGTTTGGCAGCCGTCCTCGAGCAGTACTTC.

This chain uses TRBV7-9 with TRBJ1-4, with 9 positions matching TRBD1. CDR1 is SEHNR and CDR2 is FQNEAQ in the germline V gene (reference sequence). J was trimmed by 4 bases and V by 6 bases; bases with no gene match: 6. The CDR3 spans 15 residues. CDR3 sequence (DNA): TGTGCCAGCAGTCTCCCGGGACAGGGTAATGAAAAACTGTTTTTT. It translates to CASSLPGQGNEKLFF.

The chain is built from TRBV4-2 and TRBJ1-5; unclear D gene. The V and J ends lost 0 bases and 5 bases respectively, with 11 bases between them. The CDR3 contains 15 residues. Germline CDR1 and CDR2: LGHNA and YNFKEQ. In DNA, the CDR3 is TGTGCCAGCAGCCAAGAGCCAGGACTTGATCAGCCCCAGCATTTT. This sequence encodes CASSQEPGLDQPQHF.

The V gene is TRBV7-6, the J gene TRBJ2-1, with TRBD2 matching 7 bases. The germline V gene encodes CDR1 SGHVS and CDR2 FNYEAQ. There are 21 residues in the CDR3. V was pared by 1 base and J by 8 bases, with 26 bases of the junction left unmatched. Here the CDR3 DNA reads TGTGCCAGCAGCTTAGACCCCGGGCTCATAGGCGCGGTTGGCAGCGGGGATGAGCAGTTCTTC. It translates to CASSLDPGLIGAVGSGDEQFF. Using reference TRBV7-6 and TRBJ2-1 for the parts outside the CDR3, the full variable domain is GAGVSQSPRYKVTKRGQDVALRCDPISGHVSLYWYRQALGQGPEFLTYFNYEAQQDKSGLPNDRFSAERPEGSISTLTIQRTEQRDSAMYRCASSLDPGLIGAVGSGDEQFFGPGTRLTVL.

V is TRBV11-2 and J is TRBJ1-4; D gene uncertain. The CDR3 sequence is 13 residues long. Germline loops: CDR1 SGHAT, CDR2 FQNNGV. With 5 bases removed from V and 8 bases from J, the gap between germline ends came to 12 bases. The CDR3 region has the DNA TGTGCCAGCAGCCCCAGGTTTGAGGAAAAACTGTTTTTT. Translation gives CASSPRFEEKLFF. The full variable domain, with the rest looked up from reference TRBV11-2 and TRBJ1-4, is EAGVAQSPRYKIIEKRQSVAFWCNPISGHATLYWYQQILGQGPKLLIQFQNNGVVDDSQLPKDRFSAERLKGVDSTLKIQPAKLEDSAVYLCASSPRFEEKLFFGSGTQLSVL.

In this sample, this clone turned up once. The chain has TRBV7-6 and TRBJ2-3; TRBD1 aligns across 8 bases. This CDR3 has 16 amino acids. Losses at the gene ends were 5 bases for V and 1 base for J; bases not matched to a gene: 8. The germline CDR1 and CDR2 sequences are SGHVS and FNYEAQ. For the CDR3, the DNA is TGTGCCAGCAGCCCCTATTGGGGACAGGGCACAGATACGCAGTATTTT. Translating it yields CASSPYWGQGTDTQYF.

This chain links TRBV19 with TRBJ1-1; tentative D call: TRBD1 (6 bases). The germline V gene encodes CDR1 LNHDA and CDR2 SQIVND (reference sequence). V lost 4 bases and J 1 base, leaving 10 bases between the germline ends. This CDR3 contains 14 residues. The CDR3 loop is CASSTNRENTEAFF. As DNA, the CDR3 is TGTGCCAGTAGTACTAACAGGGAGAACACTGAAGCTTTCTTT.

The genes are TRBV28 and TRBJ1-4; 7 bases line up with TRBD1. This CDR3 is 15 amino acids long. CDR1 and CDR2 from the germline V gene are MDHEN and SYDVKM. V lost 5 bases and J lost 1; bases outside the gene matches: 4. The CDR3 spells CASSPSGGTNEKLFF. The CDR3, as DNA: TGTGCCAGCAGTCCGTCAGGGGGAACTAATGAAAAACTGTTTTTT. Full variable domain (missing parts from reference TRBV28 and TRBJ1-4): DVKVTQSSRYLVKRTGEKVFLECVQDMDHENMFWYRQDPGLGLRLIYFSYDVKMKEKGDIPEGYSVSREKKERFSLILESASTNQTSMYLCASSPSGGTNEKLFFGSGTQLSVL.

The chain carries TRBV19 and TRBJ1-4; no firm D call. Per germline, CDR1 LNHDA and CDR2 SQIVND (reference sequence). V lost 5 bases, J lost 3 bases, and 16 bases lay in between. This CDR3 spans 16 amino acids. The CDR3 loop reads CASSPVGLAANEKLFF. CDR3 bases: TGTGCCAGTAGTCCCGTCGGACTCGCGGCTAATGAAAAACTGTTTTTT.

This clone showed up just a few times. The rearrangement uses TRBV13 and TRBJ2-2; 7 bases align to TRBD2. After removal of 8 bases from V and 3 bases from J, the junction contained 0 bases not matched to a gene. Germline CDR1 PRHDT, CDR2 FYEKMQ (reference sequence). The CDR3 is 12 amino acids. The CDR3 spells CASAGDTGELFF. CDR3 DNA: TGTGCCAGCGCGGGAGACACCGGGGAGCTGTTTTTT. Based on the CDR3 plus reference TRBV13 and TRBJ2-2, the full variable domain is AAGVIQSPRHLIKEKRETATLKCYPIPRHDTVYWYQQGPGQDPQFLISFYEKMQSDKGSIPDRFSAQQFSDYHSELNMSSLELGDSALYFCASAGDTGELFFGEGSRLTVL.

The rearrangement uses TRBV28 and TRBJ2-7; the D call may be TRBD1 or TRBD2 (5 bases each). The CDR3 covers 15 residues. Germline CDR1 is MDHEN and CDR2 is SYDVKM. Deletions cut 4 bases from V and 4 bases from J, with 17 bases between. The CDR3 sequence is CASSSRSGTPYEQYF. In DNA form, the CDR3 reads TGTGCCAGCAGTTCCCGCTCTGGGACCCCATACGAGCAGTACTTC.

The chain links TRBV28 to TRBJ1-1; D gene uncertain. Trimming pared 2 bases from V and 3 bases from J, leaving 10 bases between. Germline assignment: CDR1 MDHEN and CDR2 SYDVKM. The CDR3 contains 14 residues. Here the CDR3 reads CASSLANRDTEAFF. CDR3 in DNA: TGTGCCAGCAGTTTAGCGAACCGGGACACTGAAGCTTTCTTT.

The rearrangement joins TRBV6-1 to TRBJ1-2; no clear D gene. Per germline, CDR1 MNHNS and CDR2 SASEGT. Trimming left V 0 bases short and J 2 bases short, with 13 bases between. The CDR3 runs 16 residues. The CDR3 DNA is TGTGCCAGCAGTGAAGCGTGGGCAGCTAACAACTATGGCTACACCTTC. This gives the protein CASSEAWAANNYGYTF.

CDR3 DNA: TGTGCCAGCAGCGTAGGAGGGTACCAAGAGACCCAGTACTTC. This codes for CASSVGGYQETQYF. The chain links TRBV9 to TRBJ2-5; weak D call: TRBD2 (5 bases). The V end was cut by 0 bases, the J end by 0 bases, with 6 bases between. From germline, CDR1 is SGDLS and CDR2 YYNGEE. CDR3 size: 14 residues.

The chain carries TRBV2 and TRBJ2-4; 7 nucleotides line up with TRBD2. In germline, CDR1 is SNHLY, CDR2 FYNNEI. The CDR3 runs to 17 residues. Trimming cost V 4 bases and J 2 bases; bases outside gene matches: 11. In DNA, the CDR3 is TGTGCCAGCAGTGTGTCGCCGGGAGGAAGGACCAAAAACATTCAGTACTTC. Its protein is CASSVSPGGRTKNIQYF.

This sequence joins TRBV28 and TRBJ2-7, with 7 bases identical to TRBD2. The CDR3 consists of 13 residues. CDR1 is MDHEN and CDR2 is SYDVKM in the germline V gene. Losses at the gene ends were 6 bases for V and 7 bases for J; bases not matched to a gene: 9. The CDR3 loop is CASSLLASGEQYF. For the CDR3, the DNA is TGTGCCAGCAGCCTACTAGCGTCAGGGGAGCAGTACTTC. Full variable domain (missing parts from reference TRBV28 and TRBJ2-7): DVKVTQSSRYLVKRTGEKVFLECVQDMDHENMFWYRQDPGLGLRLIYFSYDVKMKEKGDIPEGYSVSREKKERFSLILESASTNQTSMYLCASSLLASGEQYFGPGTRLTVT.

This clone appeared once. This sequence joins TRBV29-1 and TRBJ1-2; D possibly corresponds to TRBD1 (5 bases). With 5 bases removed from V and 6 bases from J, the gap between germline ends came to 10 bases. Germline V gene lookup returns CDR1 SQVTM and CDR2 ANQGSEA. The CDR3 covers 11 residues. CDR3 coding DNA: TGCAGCGTTTCCGTCAGGGATGGCTACACCTTC. It translates to CSVSVRDGYTF.

This clone was seen a single time. This sequence joins TRBV19 and TRBJ2-6; 9 nucleotides match TRBD1. The CDR3 covers 15 residues. Germline-derived CDR1 and CDR2 are LNHDA and SQIVND (reference sequence). The J segment lost 2 bases and the V segment lost 8 bases, leaving 4 bases of the junction unmatched. The CDR3 DNA reads TGTGCCAGTCTTGGGACAGGGCCTGGGGCCAACGTCCTGACTTTC. Translation: CASLGTGPGANVLTF.

The chain employs TRBV2 and TRBJ1-4; TRBD1 matches at 9 bases. Germline CDR1 is SNHLY and CDR2 is FYNNEI. The V segment lost 6 bases and the J segment 3 bases; nucleotides outside the gene matches: 2. The CDR3 runs 14 residues. The CDR3 here is CASRTGGANEKLFF. CDR3 nucleotides: TGTGCCAGCAGGACAGGGGGTGCTAATGAAAAACTGTTTTTT.

The genes are TRBV27 and TRBJ2-7; 7 positions match TRBD1. The length of the CDR3 is 15 residues. Trimming cost V 11 bases and J 3 bases; bases outside gene matches: 16. The V gene's germline CDR1 is MNHEY and CDR2 SMNVEV (reference sequence). In DNA, the CDR3 is TGTGCCGGCTTCGGGACAGCCTATACAAACTACGAGCAGTACTTC. This translates into CAGFGTAYTNYEQYF.

The chain recombines TRBV5-1 with TRBJ2-7; D gene unclear. Per germline, CDR1 SGHRS and CDR2 YFSETQ. The CDR3 has 14 amino acids. Trimming stripped 0 bases from V and 5 bases from J, with 12 bases between. This CDR3 reads CASSLEGRIDEQYF. As DNA, the CDR3 is TGCGCCAGCAGCTTGGAAGGGCGTATCGACGAGCAGTACTTC.

The rearrangement links TRBV20-1 to TRBJ2-7; D is ambiguous. The V and J ends lost 3 bases and 4 bases respectively, with 4 bases between them. The CDR3 loop spans 10 amino acids. Germline loops: CDR1 DFQATT, CDR2 SNEGSKA (reference sequence). CDR3 sequence reads: CSASRYEQYF. The CDR3 region has the DNA TGCAGTGCTAGCCGGTACGAGCAGTACTTC.

The chain links TRBV1 to TRBJ2-7; no DNA check was done on the table's D call, TRBD2. TRBV1 is labeled a pseudogene. The CDR3 length is 14 residues. CDR3: CTSSQDPRRGYRYF. CDR3 DNA sequence: TGCACCAGCAGCCAAGATCCCCGTCGGGGGTACAGGTACTTC.

This clone came up once. The rearrangement uses TRBV28 and TRBJ1-5, with D possibly TRBD1 on 6 matching bases. The CDR3 has 14 residues. V was clipped by 5 bases and J by 4 bases, with 12 bases between them. The germline gives CDR1 MDHEN, CDR2 SYDVKM. The CDR3 spells CASSLRGGNQPQHF. The CDR3 DNA follows: TGTGCCAGCAGTCTCAGGGGAGGAAATCAGCCCCAGCATTTT.

The chain has TRBV6-5 and TRBJ2-5; 9 positions agree with TRBD1. CDR1 MNHEY and CDR2 SVGAGI come from the germline V gene. CDR3 length equals 15 residues. V shed 6 bases, J shed 3 bases, and the junction held 8 bases outside the gene matches. The CDR3 here is CASRGQGQEKETQYF. The CDR3 coding sequence is TGTGCCAGCAGGGGACAGGGCCAGGAAAAAGAGACCCAGTACTTC.